The clone carrying this TCR beta chain is labeled as medium-sized. Its antigen is not identified. This sample is part of a study of T and B cells in COVID-19 patients. Study at large: Recovered patients mostly had mild to moderate COVID-19 managed as outpatients. Critical illness requiring mechanical ventilation or extracorporeal membrane oxygenation affected about 60% of the 20 active-infection patients. Of about 22 active-infection patients, some 19 carried comorbidities linked to unfavorable COVID-19 outcome. General study results and limits: Sorted SARS-CoV-2-responsive or tetramer+ T cells and CD4+, regulatory and CD8+ subsets were not yet sequenced.

Multiplex PCR with BIOMED2 TRB-A/B primer pools amplified TRB rearrangements. TCRdb reanalysed the multiplex PCR reads using MiXCR and keeps one entry per CDR3 protein. This sample has 5,000 to 6,500 distinct CDR3 sequences, with less than 35% found just once. From blood, roughly 220-550 ng of genomic DNA served as TRB template. The CDR3 spans 15 residues. J lost 0 bases, V lost 5 bases, and 6 bases had no gene match. Germline values: CDR1 LNHDA, CDR2 SQIVND (reference sequence). The V gene is TRBV19, the J gene TRBJ1-2; 7 positions agree with TRBD1. Sequenced sample: blood. The clonotype comes from a human donor with active COVID-19. The donor label of this sample is uncertain. CDR3 nucleotides: TGTGCCAGTAGTGACTGGACAGGAGCTAACTATGGCTACACCTTC. Amino acid sequence: CASSDWTGANYGYTF.